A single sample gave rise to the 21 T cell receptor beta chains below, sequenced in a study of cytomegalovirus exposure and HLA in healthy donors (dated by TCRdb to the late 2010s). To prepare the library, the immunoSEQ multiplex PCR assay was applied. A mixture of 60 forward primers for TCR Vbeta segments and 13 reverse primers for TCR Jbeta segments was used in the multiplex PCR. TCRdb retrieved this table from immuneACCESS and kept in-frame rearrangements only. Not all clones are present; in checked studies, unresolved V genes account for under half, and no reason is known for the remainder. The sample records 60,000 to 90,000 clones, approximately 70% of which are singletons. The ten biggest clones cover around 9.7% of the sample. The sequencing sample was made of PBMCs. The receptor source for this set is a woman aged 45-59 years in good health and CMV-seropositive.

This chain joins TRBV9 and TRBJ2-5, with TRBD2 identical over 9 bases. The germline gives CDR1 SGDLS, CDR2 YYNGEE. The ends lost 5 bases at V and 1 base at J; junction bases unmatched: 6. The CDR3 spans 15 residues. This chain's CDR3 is CASSGLANAQETQYF. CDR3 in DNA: TGTGCCAGCAGTGGACTAGCGAACGCCCAAGAGACCCAGTACTTC. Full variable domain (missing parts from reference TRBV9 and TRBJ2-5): DSGVTQTPKHLITATGQRVTLRCSPRSGDLSVYWYQQSLDQGLQFLIQYYNGEERAKGNILERFSAQQFPDLHSELNLSSLELGDSALYFCASSGLANAQETQYFGPGTRLLVL.

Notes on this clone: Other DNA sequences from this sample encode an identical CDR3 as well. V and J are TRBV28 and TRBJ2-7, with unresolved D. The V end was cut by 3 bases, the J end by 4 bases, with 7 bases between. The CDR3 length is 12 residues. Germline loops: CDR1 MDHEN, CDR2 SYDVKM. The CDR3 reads CASSLSAYEQYF. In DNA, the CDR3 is TGTGCCAGCAGTTTGAGTGCGTACGAGCAGTACTTC. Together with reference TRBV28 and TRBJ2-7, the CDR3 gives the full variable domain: DVKVTQSSRYLVKRTGEKVFLECVQDMDHENMFWYRQDPGLGLRLIYFSYDVKMKEKGDIPEGYSVSREKKERFSLILESASTNQTSMYLCASSLSAYEQYFGPGTRLTVT.

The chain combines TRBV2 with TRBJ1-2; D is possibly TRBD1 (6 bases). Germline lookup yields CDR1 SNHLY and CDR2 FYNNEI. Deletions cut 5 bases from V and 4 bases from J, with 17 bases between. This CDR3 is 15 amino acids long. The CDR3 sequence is CASSTHRVDSYGYTF. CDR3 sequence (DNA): TGTGCCAGCAGTACTCACCGGGTGGACAGCTATGGCTACACCTTC.

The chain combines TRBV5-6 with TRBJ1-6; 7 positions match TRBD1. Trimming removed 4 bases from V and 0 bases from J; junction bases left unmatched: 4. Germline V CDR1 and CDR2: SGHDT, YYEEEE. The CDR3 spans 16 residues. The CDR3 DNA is TGTGCCAGCAGCCCAGGGACAGACTCCTATAATTCACCCCTCCACTTT. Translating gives CASSPGTDSYNSPLHF.

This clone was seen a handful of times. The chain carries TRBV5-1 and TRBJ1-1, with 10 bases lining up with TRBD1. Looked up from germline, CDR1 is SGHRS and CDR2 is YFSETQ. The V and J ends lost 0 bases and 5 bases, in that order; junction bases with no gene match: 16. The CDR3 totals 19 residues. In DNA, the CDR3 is TGCGCCAGCAGCTTGGAAAGTCCCGGGACAGGGGTTGGGGTTACTGAAGCTTTCTTT. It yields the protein CASSLESPGTGVGVTEAFF.

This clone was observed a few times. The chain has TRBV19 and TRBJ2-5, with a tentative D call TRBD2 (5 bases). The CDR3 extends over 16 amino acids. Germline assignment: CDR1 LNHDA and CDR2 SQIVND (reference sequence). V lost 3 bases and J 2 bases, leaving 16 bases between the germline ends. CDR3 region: CASSIPSGTNQETQYF. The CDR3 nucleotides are TGTGCCAGTAGTATCCCAAGCGGCACTAATCAAGAGACCCAGTACTTC.

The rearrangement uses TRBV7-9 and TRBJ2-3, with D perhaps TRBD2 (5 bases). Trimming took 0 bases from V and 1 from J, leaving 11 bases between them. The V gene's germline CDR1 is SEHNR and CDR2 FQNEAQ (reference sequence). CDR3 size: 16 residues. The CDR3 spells CASSLAAGVGTDTQYF. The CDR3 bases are TGTGCCAGCAGCTTAGCCGCCGGGGTCGGCACAGATACGCAGTATTTT.

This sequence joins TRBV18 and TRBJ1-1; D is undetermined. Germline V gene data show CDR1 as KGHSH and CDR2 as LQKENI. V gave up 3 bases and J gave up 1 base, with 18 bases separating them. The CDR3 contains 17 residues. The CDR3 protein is CASSPRVSQRENTEAFF. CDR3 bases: TGTGCCAGCTCACCCCGGGTCTCCCAACGGGAGAACACTGAAGCTTTCTTT.

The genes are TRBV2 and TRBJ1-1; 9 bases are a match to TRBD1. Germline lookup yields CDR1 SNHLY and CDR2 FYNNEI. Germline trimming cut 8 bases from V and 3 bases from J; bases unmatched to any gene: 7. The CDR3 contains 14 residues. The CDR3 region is CASALTGGDTEAFF. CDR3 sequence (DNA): TGTGCCAGCGCGCTAACAGGGGGCGACACTGAAGCTTTCTTT.

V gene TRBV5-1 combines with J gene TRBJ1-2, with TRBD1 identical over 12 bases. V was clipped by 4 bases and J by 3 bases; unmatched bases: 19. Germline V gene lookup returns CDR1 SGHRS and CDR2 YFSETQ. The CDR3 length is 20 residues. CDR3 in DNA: TGCGCCAGCAGCGCCCCTATGGCGGGGACAGGGGGCGGTAAATACTATGGCTACACCTTC. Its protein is CASSAPMAGTGGGKYYGYTF.

The chain's CDR3 is CATSREAGGQETQYF. DNA of the CDR3: TGTGCCACCAGCAGAGAAGCGGGAGGGCAAGAGACCCAGTACTTC. This rearrangement joins TRBV15 to TRBJ2-5, with 10 bases matching TRBD2. Germline values: CDR1 LNHNV, CDR2 YYDKDF (reference sequence). The V and J ends lost 0 bases and 2 bases, in that order; junction bases with no gene match: 0. This CDR3 region has 15 residues.

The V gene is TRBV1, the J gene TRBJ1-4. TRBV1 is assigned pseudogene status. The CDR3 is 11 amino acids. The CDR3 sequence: CTSRSREKLFF. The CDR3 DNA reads TGCACCAGCAGATCGAGGGAAAAACTGTTTTTT.

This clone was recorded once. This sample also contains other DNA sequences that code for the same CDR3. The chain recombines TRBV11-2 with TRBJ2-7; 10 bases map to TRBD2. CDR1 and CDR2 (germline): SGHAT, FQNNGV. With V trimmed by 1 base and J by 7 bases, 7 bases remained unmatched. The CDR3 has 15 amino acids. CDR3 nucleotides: TGTGCCAGCAGCTTAGCCTCCAGCGGGAGGGGAGAGCAGTACTTC. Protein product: CASSLASSGRGEQYF.

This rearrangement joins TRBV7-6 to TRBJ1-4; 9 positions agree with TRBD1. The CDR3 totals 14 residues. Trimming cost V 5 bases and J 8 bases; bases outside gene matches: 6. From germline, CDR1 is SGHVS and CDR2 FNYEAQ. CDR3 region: CASSPGQGGEKLFF. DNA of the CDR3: TGTGCCAGCAGCCCGGGACAGGGCGGGGAAAAACTGTTTTTT. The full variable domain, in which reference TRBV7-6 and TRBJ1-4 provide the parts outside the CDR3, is GAGVSQSPRYKVTKRGQDVALRCDPISGHVSLYWYRQALGQGPEFLTYFNYEAQQDKSGLPNDRFSAERPEGSISTLTIQRTEQRDSAMYRCASSPGQGGEKLFFGSGTQLSVL.

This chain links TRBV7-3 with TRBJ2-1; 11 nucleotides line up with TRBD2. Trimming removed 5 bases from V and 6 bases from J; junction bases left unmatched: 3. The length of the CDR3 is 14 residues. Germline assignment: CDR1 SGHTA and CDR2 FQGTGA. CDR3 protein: CASSTSGSPNEQFF. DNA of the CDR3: TGTGCCAGCAGCACTAGCGGGAGTCCCAATGAGCAGTTCTTC.

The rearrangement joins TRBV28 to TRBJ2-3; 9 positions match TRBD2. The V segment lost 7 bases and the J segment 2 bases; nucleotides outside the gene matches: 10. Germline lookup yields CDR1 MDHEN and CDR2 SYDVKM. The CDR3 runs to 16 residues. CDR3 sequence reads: CASTPAGGHTTDTQYF. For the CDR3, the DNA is TGTGCCAGCACCCCAGCGGGGGGACACACCACAGATACGCAGTATTTT.

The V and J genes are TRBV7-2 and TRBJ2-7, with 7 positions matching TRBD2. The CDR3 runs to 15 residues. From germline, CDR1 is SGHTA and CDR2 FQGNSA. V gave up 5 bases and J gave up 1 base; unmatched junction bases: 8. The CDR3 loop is CASSGLGGMSYEQYF. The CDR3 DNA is TGTGCCAGCAGCGGGCTGGGGGGGATGTCCTACGAGCAGTACTTC.

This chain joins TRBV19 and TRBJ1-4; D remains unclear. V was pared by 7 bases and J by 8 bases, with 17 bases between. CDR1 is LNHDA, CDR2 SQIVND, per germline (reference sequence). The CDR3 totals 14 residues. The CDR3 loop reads CASTCRVRVEKLFF. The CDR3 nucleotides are TGTGCCAGTACCTGTAGAGTACGGGTCGAAAAACTGTTTTTT. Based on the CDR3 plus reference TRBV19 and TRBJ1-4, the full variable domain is DGGITQSPKYLFRKEGQNVTLSCEQNLNHDAMYWYRQDPGQGLRLIYYSQIVNDFQKGDIAEGYSVSREKKESFPLTVTSAQKNPTAFYLCASTCRVRVEKLFFGSGTQLSVL.

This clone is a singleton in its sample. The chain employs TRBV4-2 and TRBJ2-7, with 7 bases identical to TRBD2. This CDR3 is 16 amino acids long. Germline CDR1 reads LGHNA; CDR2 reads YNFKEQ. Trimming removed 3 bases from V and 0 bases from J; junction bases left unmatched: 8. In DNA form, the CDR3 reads TGTGCCAGCAGCCAGGGGGGGTGGGAGAGCTCCTACGAGCAGTACTTC. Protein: CASSQGGWESSYEQYF.

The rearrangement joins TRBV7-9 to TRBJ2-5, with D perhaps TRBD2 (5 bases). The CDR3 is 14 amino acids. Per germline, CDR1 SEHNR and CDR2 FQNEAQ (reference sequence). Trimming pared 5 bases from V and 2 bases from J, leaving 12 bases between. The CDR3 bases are TGTGCCAGCAGCCCCCCCGACTATCAAGAGACCCAGTACTTC. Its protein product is CASSPPDYQETQYF.

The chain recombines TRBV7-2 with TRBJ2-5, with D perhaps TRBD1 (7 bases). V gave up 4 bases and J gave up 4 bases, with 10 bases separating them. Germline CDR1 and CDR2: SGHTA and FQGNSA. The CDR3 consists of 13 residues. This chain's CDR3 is CASSSQGGETQYF. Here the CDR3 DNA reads TGTGCCAGCAGCTCTCAGGGGGGAGAGACCCAGTACTTC.